These 10 T cell receptor beta chains came from one sample sequenced in a study of T cells in Graves' hyperthyroidism and ophthalmopathy. TCR beta CDR3 regions were amplified from RNA. A set of HTBI primers served as the primers for a first-round RT-PCR of the TCR CDR3. TCRdb fed the multiplex PCR reads into MiXCR, producing one record per CDR3 protein. The sample carries around 300,000 distinct CDR3 sequences, around 13% recorded once. The sequencing sample was made of blood. These receptors came from a woman in her forties with Graves' ophthalmopathy.

This rearrangement joins TRBV7-8 to TRBJ1-5, with D uncertain. The V and J ends lost 5 bases and 0 bases respectively, with 11 bases between them. Germline values: CDR1 SGHVS, CDR2 FQNEAQ. The CDR3 is 15 residues long. CDR3: CASSTRRDSNQPQHF. Here the CDR3 DNA reads TGTGCCAGCAGCACAAGGCGTGATAGCAATCAGCCCCAGCATTTT.

This clonotype was picked up many times. The CDR3 region is CATSSGLGTEAFF. CDR3 DNA: TGTGCCACCAGTTCAGGGTTGGGCACTGAAGCTTTCTTT. This chain uses TRBV24-1 with TRBJ1-1, with D possibly matching TRBD1 (5 bases). The CDR3 sequence is 13 residues long. Trimming removed 6 bases from V and 4 bases from J, with 11 bases in between. Germline assignment: CDR1 KGHDR and CDR2 SFDVKD.

This clonotype was counted at least ten times. This chain uses TRBV20-1 with TRBJ2-7, with D tentatively TRBD1 (6 bases). This CDR3 is built from 13 residues. Trimming took off 3 bases at V and 5 bases at J, with 14 bases between the two ends. Germline lookup yields CDR1 DFQATT and CDR2 SNEGSKA (reference sequence). The CDR3, as DNA: TGCAGTGCTAGCAACAGGGAACAGGACGAGCAGTACTTC. Amino acids: CSASNREQDEQYF.

This clonotype came up many times. This chain joins TRBV5-1 and TRBJ2-7; D might be TRBD2 (7 bases). Trimming removed 0 bases at V and 5 bases at J, with 15 bases between. Looked up from germline, CDR1 is SGHRS and CDR2 is YFSETQ. This CDR3 is built from 15 residues. The CDR3 DNA is TGCGCCAGCAGCTTGGGGGGGGGCGCGATTGACGAGCAGTACTTC. It translates to CASSLGGGAIDEQYF.

V gene TRBV19 combines with J gene TRBJ2-5; 7 bases line up with TRBD2. The V and J ends lost 4 bases and 7 bases, in that order; junction bases with no gene match: 21. Germline-derived CDR1 and CDR2 are LNHDA and SQIVND (reference sequence). CDR3 length equals 18 residues. The CDR3 here is CASSSSHWRLAVTGTQYF. DNA of the CDR3: TGTGCCAGTAGTAGTTCCCATTGGCGTCTAGCGGTTACGGGGACCCAGTACTTC.

This clonotype showed up many times. The chain recombines TRBV20-1 with TRBJ2-1, with TRBD1 matching 8 bases. V lost 5 bases to trimming and J lost 1 base; unmatched junction nucleotides: 4. The CDR3 spans 14 residues. Per germline, CDR1 DFQATT and CDR2 SNEGSKA (reference sequence). CDR3 region: CSAVGQDSYNEQFF. The CDR3 DNA is TGCAGTGCTGTGGGACAGGATTCCTACAATGAGCAGTTCTTC.

This clonotype occurred many times. J is TRBJ2-5 and V is TRBV10-2; the match to TRBD2 covers 11 bases. Unmatched junction bases numbered 2, after V lost 0 bases and J lost 2 bases. The germline V gene encodes CDR1 WSHSY and CDR2 SAAADI. The CDR3 is 16 residues long. The CDR3 DNA reads as TGCGCCAGCAGTGAGTCGGTAGCGGGAGGGCAAGAGACCCAGTACTTC. This translates into CASSESVAGGQETQYF.

This clonotype was recorded at least ten times. The chain is built from TRBV12-3 or TRBV12-4 and TRBJ1-1; tentative D call: TRBD1 (5 bases). The germline V and J ends were trimmed by 6 bases and 1 base, with 15 bases remaining between them. This CDR3 contains 15 residues. The CDR3 bases are TGTGCCAGCAGCCTAATTCTGGGGGGGAACACTGAAGCTTTCTTT. Translated, it gives CASSLILGGNTEAFF.

The sample holds many counts of this clonotype. The genes are TRBV7-9 and TRBJ1-6; D gene unclear. V dropped 1 base and J dropped 11 bases, with 9 bases sitting between them. The germline V gene encodes CDR1 SEHNR and CDR2 FQNEAQ (reference sequence). The CDR3 is made up of 13 amino acids. In nucleotides, the CDR3 is TGTGCCAGCAGCTTAGGGGCTGCCCCACCCCTCCACTTT. It translates to CASSLGAAPPLHF.

A remark on this clonotype: A read error is possible here, since a much larger clone lies one base away. V and J are TRBV6-2 or TRBV6-3 and TRBJ2-2; TRBD2 agrees at 11 bases. This CDR3 spans 15 amino acids. The V gene's germline CDR1 is MNHEY and CDR2 SVGEGT. The junction had 6 bases not matched to a gene; V was cut back by 8 bases and J by 4 bases. CDR3 bases: TGTGCCAGCGGGACTAGCGGACTGAGCACCGGGGAGCTGTTTTTT. It is translated as CASGTSGLSTGELFF.